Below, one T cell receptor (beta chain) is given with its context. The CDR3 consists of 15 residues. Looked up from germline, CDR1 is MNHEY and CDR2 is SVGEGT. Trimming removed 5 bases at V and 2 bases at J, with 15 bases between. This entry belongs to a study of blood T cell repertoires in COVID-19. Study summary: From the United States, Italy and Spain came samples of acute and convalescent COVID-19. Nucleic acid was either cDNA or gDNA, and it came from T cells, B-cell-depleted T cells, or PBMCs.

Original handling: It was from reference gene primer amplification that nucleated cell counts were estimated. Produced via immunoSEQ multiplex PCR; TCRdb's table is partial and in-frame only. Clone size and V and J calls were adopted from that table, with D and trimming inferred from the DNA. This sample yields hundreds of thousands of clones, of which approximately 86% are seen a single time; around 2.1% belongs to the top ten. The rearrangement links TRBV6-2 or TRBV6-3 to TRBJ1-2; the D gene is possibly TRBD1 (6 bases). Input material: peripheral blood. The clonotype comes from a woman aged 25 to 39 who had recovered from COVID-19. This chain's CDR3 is CASSPRLQGNYGYTF. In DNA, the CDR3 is TGTGCCAGCAGTCCCCGCCTACAGGGAAACTATGGCTACACCTTC.